This note documents a single T cell receptor beta chain sequence. The sample originates from a study of T cell changes during pregnancy in multiple sclerosis. The CDR3 is 15 residues long. The table came from immunoSEQ multiplex PCR; TCRdb's copy has only in-frame clones and leaves some out. The sample lists about 62,000 clones, 80% to 95% occurring once. V and J are TRBV21-1 and TRBJ2-3; the table's D call TRBD2 went unverified against the DNA. TRBV21-1 constitutes a pseudogene. This sample comprised peripheral blood, obtained in the second trimester of pregnancy. The sequence derives from a female donor in good health, enrolled as a control in a pregnancy study. In nucleotides, the CDR3 is TGTGCCAGCAGCAAAGTGATCGGGGTCCCAGATACGCAGTATTTT. It translates to CASSKVIGVPDTQYF.